This passage covers 22 T cell receptor beta chains from one sample sequenced in a study of T cells in tuberculosis. Here immunoSEQ multiplex PCR was the method, and the copy in TCRdb shows in-frame clones only, minus some. The sample records under 50,000 clones, roughly 96% being singletons. Input material: PBMCs. These receptors came from a donor aged 5 to 30 with latent tuberculosis or without tuberculosis infection.

The V and J genes are TRBV18 and TRBJ1-1, with 10 bases identical to TRBD1. The CDR3 spans 15 residues. Germline V gives CDR1 KGHSH, CDR2 LQKENI. Trimming at V came to 4 bases and at J to 1 base, leaving 3 bases not matched to a gene. The DNA of the CDR3 is TGTGCCAGCTCACGAAGGACAGGGGGGAACACTGAAGCTTTCTTT. This sequence encodes CASSRRTGGNTEAFF.

The chain is built from TRBV28 and TRBJ1-6; D perhaps matches TRBD1 (6 bases). This CDR3 is built from 19 residues. V lost 1 base to trimming and J lost 2 bases, with 18 bases between them. Germline loops: CDR1 MDHEN, CDR2 SYDVKM. CDR3 nucleotides: TGTGCCAGCAGTTTATTTGGGCGTGAGGGGGAGCCCTATAATTCACCCCTCCACTTT. It translates to CASSLFGREGEPYNSPLHF.

The chain couples TRBV13 to TRBJ1-6; 8 bases are shared with TRBD1. CDR3 length: 18 amino acids. Trimming cost V 5 bases and J 0 bases; bases outside gene matches: 9. CDR1 is PRHDT and CDR2 is FYEKMQ in the germline V gene (reference sequence). The CDR3 DNA follows: TGTGCCAGCAGCCCAGCCCGGACAGGGTTCTCCTATAATTCACCCCTCCACTTT. Residues: CASSPARTGFSYNSPLHF.

This clone was picked up one time. The rearrangement links TRBV5-4 to TRBJ2-5; TRBD2 is a possible D gene (6 bases). Trimming cost V 8 bases and J 5 bases, with 16 bases left between them. The germline CDR1 and CDR2 sequences are SGHNT and YYREEE (reference sequence). This CDR3 spans 13 amino acids. CDR3 amino acids: CASKPGVGETQYF. The CDR3 nucleotides read TGTGCCAGTAAGCCGGGGGTCGGGGAGACCCAGTACTTC.

This chain joins TRBV6-1 and TRBJ1-2, with 10 bases matching TRBD1. Trimming took 3 bases from V and 7 from J; bases not matched to a gene: 8. Germline V gene data show CDR1 as MNHNS and CDR2 as SASEGT. The CDR3 extends over 15 amino acids. The CDR3, as DNA: TGTGCCAGCAGTGAGTCGCGACAGGGGGCGGCTGGCTACACCTTC. It is translated as CASSESRQGAAGYTF.

CDR3 nucleotides: TGTGCCAGCACGTCGTGGACAGGCGATGCTGAAGCTTTCTTT. Translated, it gives CASTSWTGDAEAFF. The chain couples TRBV6-6 to TRBJ1-1; 7 bases map to TRBD1. This CDR3 comprises 14 residues. J was trimmed by 6 bases and V by 7 bases; bases with no gene match: 11. Germline CDR1 is MNHNY and CDR2 is SVGAGI (reference sequence).

V and J are TRBV10-2 and TRBJ2-4; the match to TRBD2 covers 7 bases. V lost 4 bases and J lost 0; bases outside the gene matches: 27. The V gene's germline CDR1 is WSHSY and CDR2 SAAADI. This CDR3 is 23 amino acids long. CDR3 residues: CASSVFRSSGPAFSWLAKNIQYF. The DNA of the CDR3 is TGCGCCAGCAGTGTTTTTCGGTCTAGCGGACCCGCGTTTTCCTGGTTAGCCAAAAACATTCAGTACTTC.

In this sample, this clone turned up once. This sequence joins TRBV25-1 and TRBJ2-7; possibly TRBD1 for D (7 bases). CDR3 length equals 15 residues. Germline CDR1 and CDR2: MGHDK and SYGVNS. The V end lost 2 bases, the J end lost 5 bases, and 16 bases lay between the germline ends. The CDR3 sequence: CASSEDSRGRNEQYF. The CDR3 DNA follows: TGTGCCAGCAGTGAAGACAGCAGGGGGAGGAACGAGCAGTACTTC.

V is TRBV5-1 and J is TRBJ2-2; TRBD2 aligns across 15 bases. This CDR3 comprises 17 residues. Germline V gives CDR1 SGHRS, CDR2 YFSETQ. J was trimmed by 6 bases and V by 4 bases; bases with no gene match: 7. DNA of the CDR3: TGCGCCAGCAGCCTCGGGACTAGCGGGGGGACGGCCGGGGAGCTGTTTTTT. Protein sequence: CASSLGTSGGTAGELFF.

This clone appeared a single time. The V and J genes are TRBV14 and TRBJ1-1, with 7 bases lining up with TRBD1. V lost 8 bases to trimming and J lost 1 base; unmatched junction nucleotides: 4. CDR3 length equals 13 residues. Germline CDR1 SGHDN, CDR2 FVKESK. The CDR3 loop reads CASSRQGNTEAFF. The DNA of the CDR3 is TGTGCCAGCTCGAGACAGGGGAACACTGAAGCTTTCTTT.

This chain connects TRBV19 to TRBJ2-7; a weak D match, TRBD1 (6 bases). The V end was cut by 5 bases, the J end by 0 bases, with 11 bases between. Looked up from germline, CDR1 is LNHDA and CDR2 is SQIVND (reference sequence). CDR3 size: 14 residues. The CDR3 region is CASSFPGDSYEQYF. CDR3 sequence (DNA): TGTGCCAGTAGTTTCCCAGGGGACTCCTACGAGCAGTACTTC.

CDR3 in amino acids: CAWMGQTEAFF. The CDR3 DNA is TGTGCCTGGATGGGACAAACTGAAGCTTTCTTT. The chain joins TRBV30 to TRBJ1-1, with a weak D call TRBD1 (6 bases). The germline CDR1 and CDR2 sequences are GTSNPN and SVGIG (reference sequence). The V gene lost 4 bases and the J gene lost 5 bases, with 8 bases spanning the gap. This CDR3 is 11 amino acids long.

The rearrangement joins TRBV29-1 to TRBJ1-5, with 10 bases matching TRBD1. V trimming: 4 bases; J trimming: 6 bases; junction bases outside the gene matches: 12. The germline gives CDR1 SQVTM, CDR2 ANQGSEA. The CDR3 is made up of 16 amino acids. CDR3 sequence (DNA): TGCAGCGTTGTAATCGGGGGACAGGGGCCGTCTCAGCCCCAGCATTTT. It codes for CSVVIGGQGPSQPQHF.

The V gene is TRBV9, the J gene TRBJ2-2; TRBD2 might be the D (5 bases). Trimming shortened V by 0 bases and J by 1 base, and 10 bases separated the two germline ends. The germline CDR1 and CDR2 sequences are SGDLS and YYNGEE. CDR3 length equals 16 residues. The CDR3 sequence: CASSVAGKGNTGELFF. CDR3 DNA: TGTGCCAGCAGCGTAGCGGGGAAGGGGAACACCGGGGAGCTGTTTTTT.

The chain carries TRBV5-5 and TRBJ1-6, with 7 bases matching TRBD1. Germline lookup yields CDR1 SGHKS and CDR2 YYEKEE (reference sequence). Trimming cost V 5 bases and J 3 bases; bases outside gene matches: 5. The CDR3 covers 15 residues. CDR3 in amino acids: CASRGTDLYNSPLHF. In DNA, the CDR3 is TGTGCCAGCAGGGGGACAGACCTCTATAATTCACCCCTCCACTTT.

The chain links TRBV4-1 to TRBJ1-6; D gene unclear. The germline V gene encodes CDR1 MGHRA and CDR2 YSYEKL. V dropped 1 base and J dropped 9 bases, with 13 bases sitting between them. The CDR3 contains 15 residues. Here the CDR3 DNA reads TGCGCCAGCAGCCAAGTCTATGTCGATAGTTCACCCCTCCACTTT. Translation gives CASSQVYVDSSPLHF.

The gene calls are TRBV2 and TRBJ2-1, with 9 nucleotides matching TRBD2. J lost 8 bases, V lost 7 bases, and 15 bases had no gene match. This CDR3 is 16 amino acids long. Per the germline V gene, CDR1 is SNHLY and CDR2 is FYNNEI. The CDR3 DNA follows: TGTGCCAGCACCTTAACGGCCAGCGGGGGGCTCGATGAGCAGTTCTTC. It yields the protein CASTLTASGGLDEQFF.

This chain links TRBV19 with TRBJ1-1; maybe TRBD1 (5 bases). Germline CDR1 reads LNHDA; CDR2 reads SQIVND (reference sequence). CDR3 length: 14 amino acids. V was shortened by 1 base and J by 4 bases, with 10 bases between the two germline ends. CDR3 sequence: CASSIGRGTTEAFF. The CDR3 DNA is TGTGCCAGTAGTATAGGGCGCGGGACCACTGAAGCTTTCTTT.

The CDR3 DNA reads as TGTGCCACCAGCAGGGACCGGGACAGGGGAAAGAACTATGGCTACACCTTC. It encodes CATSRDRDRGKNYGYTF. The V gene is TRBV15, the J gene TRBJ1-2, with 10 bases matching TRBD1. The CDR3 has 17 residues. Germline CDR1 reads LNHNV; CDR2 reads YYDKDF (reference sequence). The trim removed 3 bases at V and 2 bases at J, leaving 9 bases unmatched.

The chain employs TRBV6-5 and TRBJ1-2; tentatively, D is TRBD1 (6 bases). The CDR3 is 12 amino acids. Trimming removed 6 bases at V and 3 bases at J, with 8 bases between. The germline CDR1 and CDR2 sequences are MNHEY and SVGAGI. DNA of the CDR3: TGTGCCAGCAGCCGACAGGACTATGGCTACACCTTC. This sequence encodes CASSRQDYGYTF.

The chain employs TRBV10-1 and TRBJ1-2; 10 nucleotides align to TRBD1. Germline CDR1 is WNHNN and CDR2 is SYGVQD (reference sequence). Trimming cost V 9 bases and J 7 bases; bases outside gene matches: 14. CDR3 length: 15 residues. The CDR3 loop is CARWDSGQGVGGYTF. CDR3 DNA sequence: TGCGCCAGATGGGATTCTGGACAGGGGGTAGGTGGCTACACCTTC.

The V call is TRBV4-3, the J call TRBJ1-1, with D perhaps matching TRBD1 (5 bases). In germline, CDR1 is LGHNA, CDR2 YSLEER. Trimming stripped 0 bases from V and 4 bases from J, with 18 bases between. This CDR3 is 17 amino acids long. The CDR3 reads CASSQDSTGGLGTEAFF. CDR3 DNA sequence: TGCGCCAGCAGCCAAGATAGCACGGGGGGATTAGGCACTGAAGCTTTCTTT.